This T cell receptor (beta chain) stems from a study of T cell responses to AZD1222 COVID-19 vaccine. Study-wide points: Only after the peak T cell response were repertoires sampled.

A note on this clone: Antigen: not known.

Trimming removed 10 bases at V and 10 bases at J, with 14 bases between. Germline V gives CDR1 MDHEN, CDR2 SYDVKM. The CDR3 loop spans 12 amino acids. Profiling relied on immunoSEQ multiplex PCR, and the TCRdb table lists in-frame clones only, not all of them. Of fewer than 85,000 clones in the sample, about 92% were seen once. The receptor's source is an adult in good health. V is TRBV28 and J is TRBJ1-6; D call uncertain. The sequencing used peripheral blood, collected on day 0 of MenACWY control vaccination. The DNA of the CDR3 is TGTGCCACCTCGGCAGGACGATCACCCCTCCACTTT. Protein: CATSAGRSPLHF.